This passage covers 18 T cell receptor beta chains from one sample sequenced in a study of technical replicates of blood from several donors. Only in-frame clones appear in the TCRdb table, and some are missing; sequencing was by immunoSEQ multiplex PCR. Of fewer than 90,000 clones in the sample, 85% to 95% were seen once. Sequencing was done on a sample of T cells isolated from PBMCs. The source is a human donor in good health.

The rearrangement links TRBV5-4 to TRBJ2-1, with D perhaps TRBD1 (6 bases). V was pared by 0 bases and J by 7 bases, with 14 bases between. The CDR3 covers 15 residues. Per germline, CDR1 SGHNT and CDR2 YYREEE (reference sequence). CDR3: CASSLGTDRLNEQFF. The CDR3 DNA reads as TGTGCCAGCAGCTTGGGAACGGACAGACTTAATGAGCAGTTCTTC.

V is TRBV6-5 and J is TRBJ1-2, with a tentative D call TRBD1 (5 bases). CDR3 size: 14 residues. V shed 4 bases and J shed 4 bases, with 13 bases lying between them. The germline V gene encodes CDR1 MNHEY and CDR2 SVGAGI. The CDR3, as DNA: TGTGCCAGCAGTTTCCTTTTAGACAGCTATGGCTACACCTTC. Its translation is CASSFLLDSYGYTF.

The chain uses TRBV4-1 and TRBJ2-3; no clear D gene. V lost 0 bases, J lost 5 bases, and 9 bases lay in between. Looked up from germline, CDR1 is MGHRA and CDR2 is YSYEKL. The CDR3 is made up of 14 amino acids. The CDR3 DNA reads TGCGCCAGCAGCCAAGAGTCAGTTCTAGATACGCAGTATTTT. Translating it yields CASSQESVLDTQYF.

This clone was counted once. V is TRBV27 and J is TRBJ2-5; 8 nucleotides match TRBD2. The CDR3 length is 13 residues. Germline CDR1 reads MNHEY; CDR2 reads SMNVEV (reference sequence). The trim removed 3 bases at V and 5 bases at J, leaving 2 bases unmatched. DNA for the CDR3: TGTGCCAGCAGTTTTAGCGGGATGGAGACCCAGTACTTC. This translates into CASSFSGMETQYF.

This sequence joins TRBV7-9 and TRBJ2-1; tentative D call: TRBD2 (5 bases). The CDR3 covers 14 residues. CDR1 is SEHNR, CDR2 FQNEAQ, per germline (reference sequence). V was pared by 0 bases and J by 7 bases, with 10 bases between. CDR3 in amino acids: CASSLAGVGNEQFF. The CDR3 nucleotides are TGTGCCAGCAGCTTAGCCGGGGTTGGGAATGAGCAGTTCTTC.

The chain couples TRBV19 to TRBJ1-1, with D hard to call. Germline CDR1 and CDR2: LNHDA and SQIVND (reference sequence). The CDR3 is 14 residues long. The V end lost 0 bases, the J end lost 2 bases, and 7 bases lay between the germline ends. In DNA, the CDR3 is TGTGCCAGTAGTATAGATCCGAGCAACACTGAAGCTTTCTTT. It yields the protein CASSIDPSNTEAFF.

The rearrangement joins TRBV6-1 to TRBJ2-7, with D unresolved. The CDR3 consists of 13 residues. V was cut by 2 bases and J by 2 bases, with 7 bases left in between. Germline CDR1 and CDR2: MNHNS and SASEGT. CDR3 residues: CASSEWRPYEQYF. The CDR3 DNA follows: TGTGCCAGCAGTGAATGGAGACCCTACGAGCAGTACTTC.

This clone was observed a few times. V gene TRBV7-9 combines with J gene TRBJ2-3; weak D call: TRBD2 (6 bases). Trimming took off 0 bases at V and 0 bases at J, with 7 bases between the two ends. This CDR3 is 15 amino acids long. CDR1 and CDR2 (germline): SEHNR, FQNEAQ (reference sequence). CDR3 DNA: TGTGCCAGCAGCTTAGCGGGGGGTAGCACAGATACGCAGTATTTT. It codes for CASSLAGGSTDTQYF.

This chain joins TRBV5-1 and TRBJ2-5; 10 bases agree with TRBD2. The CDR3 is made up of 16 amino acids. The germline V gene encodes CDR1 SGHRS and CDR2 YFSETQ. With 1 base clipped from V and 5 bases from J, the junction kept 8 bases outside the gene matches. CDR3 region: CASSLYLAGAGETQYF. CDR3 coding DNA: TGCGCCAGCAGCTTGTACCTAGCGGGGGCCGGGGAGACCCAGTACTTC.

This chain links TRBV7-9 with TRBJ2-3, with 9 nucleotides matching TRBD1. CDR3 size: 18 residues. V gave up 4 bases and J gave up 4 bases; unmatched junction bases: 15. Germline V gene sequence: CDR1 SEHNR, CDR2 FQNEAQ (reference sequence). The CDR3 region is CASSSPTGGDRESDTQYF. CDR3 sequence (DNA): TGTGCCAGCAGCTCCCCGACTGGGGGGGACAGGGAGTCAGATACGCAGTATTTT.

The table lists this clone with a count of one. V and J are TRBV11-2 and TRBJ2-4; 11 nucleotides align to TRBD2. CDR3 length: 15 amino acids. Germline V gene lookup returns CDR1 SGHAT and CDR2 FQNNGV. V lost 5 bases, J lost 7 bases, and 7 bases stayed unmatched. CDR3 sequence (DNA): TGTGCCAGCAGCATTAGCGGGGGGGCTCACAACATTCAGTACTTC. It specifies CASSISGGAHNIQYF. The whole variable domain, filled in from reference TRBV11-2 and TRBJ2-4, reads EAGVAQSPRYKIIEKRQSVAFWCNPISGHATLYWYQQILGQGPKLLIQFQNNGVVDDSQLPKDRFSAERLKGVDSTLKIQPAKLEDSAVYLCASSISGGAHNIQYFGAGTRLSVL.

The chain joins TRBV6-1 to TRBJ1-2; D possibly corresponds to TRBD1 (6 bases). Per germline, CDR1 MNHNS and CDR2 SASEGT. CDR3 length: 14 amino acids. V lost 2 bases and J lost 1, with 8 bases in between. This CDR3 is CASSERGGNYGYTF. The CDR3 DNA reads TGTGCCAGCAGTGAACGAGGGGGTAACTATGGCTACACCTTC.

The chain combines TRBV14 with TRBJ1-2; TRBD1 aligns across 8 bases. V lost 0 bases, J lost 8 bases, and 17 bases stayed unmatched. The CDR3 contains 18 residues. Germline V CDR1 and CDR2: SGHDN, FVKESK. The CDR3 protein is CASSQDIIFVDRDFGYTF. CDR3 nucleotides: TGTGCCAGCAGCCAAGATATTATCTTCGTGGACAGGGACTTCGGCTACACCTTC.

The rearrangement joins TRBV5-5 to TRBJ2-7; D is ambiguous. The CDR3 runs to 14 residues. The V end was cut by 4 bases, the J end by 0 bases, with 11 bases between. The germline V gene encodes CDR1 SGHKS and CDR2 YYEKEE (reference sequence). DNA of the CDR3: TGTGCCAGCAGCCCAGACGGGTACTCCTACGAGCAGTACTTC. Its translation: CASSPDGYSYEQYF.

This chain links TRBV19 with TRBJ1-4; tentatively, D is TRBD1 (5 bases). The germline V gene encodes CDR1 LNHDA and CDR2 SQIVND (reference sequence). The CDR3 is made up of 14 amino acids. Trimming removed 5 bases from V and 8 bases from J, with 15 bases in between. The CDR3 bases are TGTGCCAGTAGTGGCCGGGGGGTCGGAGAAAAACTGTTTTTT. Amino acid sequence: CASSGRGVGEKLFF.

The chain links TRBV29-1 to TRBJ2-7; a possible D gene is TRBD1 (5 bases). With 7 bases removed from V and 0 bases from J, the gap between germline ends came to 13 bases. Germline CDR1 is SQVTM and CDR2 is ANQGSEA. The CDR3 runs to 13 residues. In DNA form, the CDR3 reads TGCAGCGCCAGGGTTCCTAGCTCCTACGAGCAGTACTTC. It specifies CSARVPSSYEQYF.

The chain has TRBV18 and TRBJ2-3; D is unclear. Trimming removed 6 bases at V and 6 bases at J, with 10 bases between. Per germline, CDR1 KGHSH and CDR2 LQKENI. This CDR3 contains 12 residues. The CDR3 nucleotides are TGTGCCAGCTCCCTCAACCGGGATACGCAGTATTTT. Amino acids: CASSLNRDTQYF.

CDR3 sequence reads: CASGLYSIRGGTAFF. The DNA for the CDR3 is TGTGCTAGTGGTTTATACTCAATAAGGGGAGGGACGGCTTTCTTT. The chain uses TRBV12-5 and TRBJ1-1; D might be TRBD1 (5 bases). This CDR3 spans 15 amino acids. Between the trimmed V and J ends, which lost 3 bases and 11 bases, there was a span of 22 bases. In germline, CDR1 is LGHNT, CDR2 FRNRAP.